The sequence of this T cell receptor (beta chain) was determined in a study of OX40 agonist ivuxolimab in advanced cancers. The study in broad terms: Ivuxolimab, which targeted the costimulatory receptor OX40 (CD134), was an agonistic, fully human IgG2 monoclonal antibody. Patients were allowed to have had prior anti-PD-1, anti-PD-L1 or anti-CTLA-4 therapy, and approximately 37% of the dose-escalation patients had been treated with checkpoint inhibitors. Intravenous ivuxolimab was administered to patients every 2 weeks at six dose levels: 0.01, 0.1, 0.3, 1.5, 3 and 10 mg/kg. The paper reports the monotherapy dose-escalation portion (N = 52 patients) of the phase I ivuxolimab trial. Peripheral TCRbeta sequencing was intended to test whether TCR sequence diversity was altered and clonal T-cell expansion was caused by ivuxolimab. Partial responses were achieved by three dose-escalation patients, of whom one had hepatocellular carcinoma and two had cutaneous melanoma. The dose-escalation cohort was roughly 87% male with a mean age of approximately 60 years, ranging from roughly 20 to 80. Of the approximately 50 dose-escalation patients, hepatocellular carcinoma was present in roughly 19, melanoma in roughly 15, renal cell carcinoma in 9 and head and neck cancer in 9. Study-level results and caveats: In the 0.1-3.0 mg/kg groups, partial responders were among the patients with the lowest normalized peripheral clonal expansion, particularly in CD8+ T cells. Low levels of normalized T-cell clonal expansion were also seen in some nonresponding patients. After ivuxolimab, CD8+ T cells had more expanded clones than CD4+ T cells on average. Which antigens the clonally expanded peripheral T cells were specific for was not determined. At doses from 0.1 to 3.0 mg/kg, clonal expansion was seen in both CD4+ and CD8+ blood T cells between baseline and week 6.

Details on this clone: The antigen it recognizes is unknown. Base qualities are not recorded, but no much larger clone differs from it by a single base.

V ends up 7 bases short and J 0 bases short, with an unmatched junction base count of 5. CDR1 is given as SGHAT and CDR2 as FQNNGV, both from the germline V gene. From the cysteine through the phenylalanine, the CDR3 covers 14 amino acids. The CDR3 DNA has 42 bases and is translated from base 1. For sequencing of the TCRbeta CDR3 region, genomic DNA was extracted from the sorted cells. The immunoSEQ Assay was used for sequencing of TCRbeta CDR3 regions. The table comes from immuneACCESS by way of TCRdb, which keeps in-frame sequences with V and J called. Part of the clones is missing from these tables; in studies checked, under half for an unresolved V gene and the rest for unknown reasons. In all, the sample holds around 60,000 clones, and about 90% of those were seen once. The top ten hold more than 1.5% of the sample. The trial excluded patients who had a history of autoimmune disease or who were on systemic immunosuppression. Peripheral blood for TCR sequencing was collected from all dose cohorts at baseline, on cycle 4 day 1, and on cycle 7 day 1. The samples were drawn from a first-in-human, open-label, multicenter phase I dose-escalation trial of ivuxolimab. Adults with locally advanced or metastatic head and neck squamous cell, hepatocellular, melanoma or renal cell carcinoma were enrolled in the trial. Before TCR sequencing, CD4+ and CD8+ T cells were separately sorted from peripheral blood.

Recombination connected TRBV11-2 to TRBJ2-5; TRBD1 fits 7 bases in the junction. The source was CD4+ or CD8+ T cells sorted from blood, collected in a trial of the OX40 agonist ivuxolimab. This TCR was recovered from an adult with an advanced solid tumor such as melanoma, head and neck, liver or kidney cancer. The DNA sequence follows: TGTGCCAGCAAGACAGGGTCCAACCAAGAGACCCAGTACTTC. This codes for CASKTGSNQETQYF.